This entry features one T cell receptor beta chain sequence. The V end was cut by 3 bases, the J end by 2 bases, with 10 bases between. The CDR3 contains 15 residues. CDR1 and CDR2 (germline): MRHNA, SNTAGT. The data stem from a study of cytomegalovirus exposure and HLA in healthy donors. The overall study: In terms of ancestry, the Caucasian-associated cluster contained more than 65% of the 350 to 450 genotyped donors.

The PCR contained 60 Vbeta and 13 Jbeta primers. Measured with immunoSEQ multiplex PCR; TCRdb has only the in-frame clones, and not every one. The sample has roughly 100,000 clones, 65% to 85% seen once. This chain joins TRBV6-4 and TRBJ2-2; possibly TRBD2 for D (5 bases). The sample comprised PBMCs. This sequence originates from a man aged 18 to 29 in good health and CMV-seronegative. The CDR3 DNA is TGTGCCAGCAGTGAAAGCGGACCTAACACCGGGGAGCTGTTTTTT. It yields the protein CASSESGPNTGELFF.